This T cell receptor (beta chain) is from a study of blood T cell repertoires in COVID-19. About the study: Collection of acute and convalescent COVID-19 samples took place in the United States, Italy and Spain. T cells, B-cell-depleted T cells, or PBMCs supplied cDNA or gDNA.

This CDR3 is built from 15 residues. Germline values: CDR1 MDHEN, CDR2 SYDVKM. V dropped 6 bases and J dropped 7; count of bases not matched to a gene: 15. As processed by the authors: Amplification of reference gene primers was used by the study to estimate nucleated cell counts. Only in-frame clones appear in the TCRdb table, and some are missing; sequencing was by immunoSEQ multiplex PCR. V and J calls and clone size come straight from that table; D and trimming were deduced from the DNA. The table lists about 210,000 clones, around 80% of them singletons. This chain connects TRBV28 to TRBJ2-7; 7 bases map to TRBD2. Sequenced: peripheral blood. The receptor's source is a woman aged 45-65 years with acute or convalescent COVID-19. The CDR3 protein is CASSSPGVAGGEQYF. As DNA, the CDR3 is TGTGCCAGCAGCTCCCCGGGGGTAGCGGGTGGGGAGCAGTACTTC. Full variable domain (rest looked up from reference TRBV28 and TRBJ2-7): DVKVTQSSRYLVKRTGEKVFLECVQDMDHENMFWYRQDPGLGLRLIYFSYDVKMKEKGDIPEGYSVSREKKERFSLILESASTNQTSMYLCASSSPGVAGGEQYFGPGTRLTVT.